This T cell receptor (beta chain) was profiled in a study of T cell responses to AZD1222 COVID-19 vaccine. Concerning this clone: Antigen: not known.

Here immunoSEQ multiplex PCR was the method, and the copy in TCRdb shows in-frame clones only, minus some. Of under 150,000 clones detected, more than 85% appear once; the ten largest clones hold about 3%. Study results and limitations: The number of AZD1222 recipients seropositive at baseline was only five or six. It should be noted that donors were predominantly white British and more often female, and clonal diversity was possibly underestimated.

The material sequenced was peripheral blood, taken on day 0 of AZD1222 vaccination. This sequence was found in an adult in good health.

In nucleotides, the CDR3 is TGTGCCAGCAGCCAAGTAGTTGGGGCAGGATTCGGCTACACCTTC. Translated, it gives CASSQVVGAGFGYTF. The V gene is TRBV4-2, the J gene TRBJ1-2; D may be TRBD1 (5 bases). The ends were cut back, 1 base at V and 8 bases at J, with 17 bases in the middle. The CDR3 spans 15 residues. Germline V CDR1 and CDR2: LGHNA, YNFKEQ.